The present T cell receptor (beta chain) was sequenced within a study of shared clonotypes between healthy human individuals. As processed by the authors: With immunoSEQ giving junction-only sequences and no quality scores, filtering differed. The data were produced by immunoSEQ multiplex PCR, yet TCRdb's version contains in-frame clones alone and is incomplete. D and trimming were read from the DNA, whereas the V and J calls and clone size are those reported in that table. The table records roughly 1,100,000 clones, approximately 76% of them present only once. This clone was seen ten or more times. Its antigen remains unidentified. General study points: Limited genetic and exposure-history diversity came from having few donors.

V gave up 0 bases and J gave up 9 bases; unmatched junction bases: 8. From germline, CDR1 is PRHDT and CDR2 FYEKMQ (reference sequence). This CDR3 comprises 15 residues. The sequence was obtained from a man between 18 and 35 years old in good health. The sequenced sample consisted of memory CD4+ T cells sorted from blood. The subset is: CD45RA-negative fraction. The chain employs TRBV13 and TRBJ2-1; 7 nucleotides line up with TRBD1. CDR3 loop: CASSLGDREGSEQFF. The CDR3 nucleotides are TGTGCCAGCAGCTTAGGAGACAGGGAAGGGAGTGAGCAGTTCTTC. Complete variable domain (other parts from reference TRBV13 and TRBJ2-1): AAGVIQSPRHLIKEKRETATLKCYPIPRHDTVYWYQQGPGQDPQFLISFYEKMQSDKGSIPDRFSAQQFSDYHSELNMSSLELGDSALYFCASSLGDREGSEQFFGPGTRLTVL.